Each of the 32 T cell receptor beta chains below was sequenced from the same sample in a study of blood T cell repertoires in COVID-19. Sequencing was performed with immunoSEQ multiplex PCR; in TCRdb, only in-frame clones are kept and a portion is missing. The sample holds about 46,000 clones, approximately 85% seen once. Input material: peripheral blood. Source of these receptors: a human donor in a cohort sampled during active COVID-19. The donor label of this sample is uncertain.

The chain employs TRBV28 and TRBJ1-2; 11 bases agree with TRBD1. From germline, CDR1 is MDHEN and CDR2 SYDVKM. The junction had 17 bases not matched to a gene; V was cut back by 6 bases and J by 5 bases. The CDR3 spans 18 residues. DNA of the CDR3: TGTGCCAGCAGCCCCTTGTCCGTTTGGGGACAGGGGGGGTATGGCTACACCTTC. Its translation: CASSPLSVWGQGGYGYTF.

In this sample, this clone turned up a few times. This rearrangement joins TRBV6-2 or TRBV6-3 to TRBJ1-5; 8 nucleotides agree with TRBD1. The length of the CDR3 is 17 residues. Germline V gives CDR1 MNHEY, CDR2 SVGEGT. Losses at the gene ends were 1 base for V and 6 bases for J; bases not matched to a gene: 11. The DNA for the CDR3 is TGTGCCAGCAGTTACTTTACAGGGGGTAGCTTAAGTCAGCCCCAGCATTTT. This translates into CASSYFTGGSLSQPQHF.

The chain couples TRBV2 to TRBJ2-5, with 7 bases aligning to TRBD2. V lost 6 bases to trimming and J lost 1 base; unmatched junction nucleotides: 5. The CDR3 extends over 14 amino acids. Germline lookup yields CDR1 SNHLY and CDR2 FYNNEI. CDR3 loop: CASSLREIQETQYF. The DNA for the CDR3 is TGTGCCAGCAGCTTGCGGGAGATCCAAGAGACCCAGTACTTC.

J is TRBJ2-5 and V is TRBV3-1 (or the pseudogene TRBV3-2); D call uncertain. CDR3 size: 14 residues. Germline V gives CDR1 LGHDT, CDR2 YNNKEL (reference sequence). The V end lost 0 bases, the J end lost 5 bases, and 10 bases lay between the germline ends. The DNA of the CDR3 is TGTGCCAGCAGCCAAGATTTGGCCAGGGAGACCCAGTACTTC. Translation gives CASSQDLARETQYF.

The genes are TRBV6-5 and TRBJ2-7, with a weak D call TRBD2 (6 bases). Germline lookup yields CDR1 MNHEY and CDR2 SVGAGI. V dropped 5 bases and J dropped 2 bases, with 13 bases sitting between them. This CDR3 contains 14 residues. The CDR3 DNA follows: TGTGCCAGCAGTCCTCAGGGAGGCGCCTACGAGCAGTACTTC. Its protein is CASSPQGGAYEQYF.

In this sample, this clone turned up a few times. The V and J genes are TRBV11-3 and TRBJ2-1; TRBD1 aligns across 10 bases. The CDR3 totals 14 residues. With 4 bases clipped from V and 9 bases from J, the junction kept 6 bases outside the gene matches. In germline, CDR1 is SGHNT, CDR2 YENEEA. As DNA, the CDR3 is TGTGCCAGCAGCTCACAGACAGGGGGCGGTGAGCAGTTCTTC. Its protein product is CASSSQTGGGEQFF.

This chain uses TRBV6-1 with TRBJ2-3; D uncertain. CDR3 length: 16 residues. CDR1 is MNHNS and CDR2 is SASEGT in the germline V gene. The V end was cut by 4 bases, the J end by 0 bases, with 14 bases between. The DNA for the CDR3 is TGTGCCAGCAGTGTGTATGCGGTGGCTAGCACAGATACGCAGTATTTT. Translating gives CASSVYAVASTDTQYF.

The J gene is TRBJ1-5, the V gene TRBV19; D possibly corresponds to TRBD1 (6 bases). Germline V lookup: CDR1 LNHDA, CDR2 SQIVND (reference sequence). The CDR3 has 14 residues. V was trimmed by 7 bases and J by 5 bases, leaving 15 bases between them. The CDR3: CASTTGTYYQPQHF. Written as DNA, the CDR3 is TGTGCCAGTACCACCGGGACATACTATCAGCCCCAGCATTTT.

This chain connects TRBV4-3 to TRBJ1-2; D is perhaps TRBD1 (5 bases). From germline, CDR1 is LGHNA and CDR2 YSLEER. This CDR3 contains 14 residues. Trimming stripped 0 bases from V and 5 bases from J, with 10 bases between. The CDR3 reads CASSQDREGYGYTF. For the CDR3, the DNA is TGCGCCAGCAGCCAAGACAGGGAAGGGTATGGCTACACCTTC.

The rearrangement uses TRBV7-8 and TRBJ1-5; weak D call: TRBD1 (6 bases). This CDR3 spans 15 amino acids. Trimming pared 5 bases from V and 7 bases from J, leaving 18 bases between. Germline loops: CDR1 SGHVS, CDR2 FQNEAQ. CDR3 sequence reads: CASSLAGALEQPQHF. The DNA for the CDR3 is TGTGCCAGCAGCCTGGCGGGGGCATTGGAACAGCCCCAGCATTTT.

This CDR3 is CATSDAGQGVGYGYTF. The CDR3 DNA reads TGTGCCACCAGTGATGCCGGACAGGGAGTCGGCTATGGCTACACCTTC. This chain links TRBV24-1 with TRBJ1-2, with 8 bases that match TRBD1. Unmatched junction bases numbered 9, after V lost 3 bases and J lost 4 bases. The CDR3 extends over 16 amino acids. CDR1 and CDR2 (germline): KGHDR, SFDVKD.

The CDR3 nucleotides read TGTGCCTCCTTAGCGGGGGACTCCTACAATGAGCAGTTCTTC. This codes for CASLAGDSYNEQFF. The chain combines TRBV6-6 with TRBJ2-1; TRBD2 aligns across 9 bases. V shed 11 bases, J shed 0 bases, and the junction held 5 bases outside the gene matches. The CDR3 sequence is 14 residues long. CDR1 and CDR2 from the germline V gene are MNHNY and SVGAGI (reference sequence).

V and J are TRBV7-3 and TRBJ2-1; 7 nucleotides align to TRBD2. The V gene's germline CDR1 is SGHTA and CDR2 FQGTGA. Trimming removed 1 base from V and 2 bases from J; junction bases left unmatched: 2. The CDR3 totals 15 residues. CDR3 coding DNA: TGTGCCAGCAGCTTAAGTCGGGGGGCCTACAATGAGCAGTTCTTC. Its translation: CASSLSRGAYNEQFF.

The CDR3 DNA reads as TGCAGCGTCTCACAGGGGGCTTTTAATGAGCAGTTCTTC. It translates to CSVSQGAFNEQFF. This chain uses TRBV29-1 with TRBJ2-1; TRBD1 matches 9 bases. The CDR3 has 13 amino acids. Unmatched junction bases numbered 7, after V lost 6 bases and J lost 7 bases. Germline loops: CDR1 SQVTM, CDR2 ANQGSEA.

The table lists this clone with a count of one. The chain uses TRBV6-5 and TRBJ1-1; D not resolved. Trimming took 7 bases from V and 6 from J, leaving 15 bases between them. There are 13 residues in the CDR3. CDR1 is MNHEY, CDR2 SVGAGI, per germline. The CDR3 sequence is CASTSVGVAEAFF. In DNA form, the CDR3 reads TGTGCCAGCACCTCAGTCGGGGTGGCTGAAGCTTTCTTT.

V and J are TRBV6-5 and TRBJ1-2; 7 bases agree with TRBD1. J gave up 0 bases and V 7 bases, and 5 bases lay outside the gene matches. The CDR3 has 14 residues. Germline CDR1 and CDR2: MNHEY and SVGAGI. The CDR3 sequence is CASTDRDPNYGYTF. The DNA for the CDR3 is TGTGCCAGCACCGACAGGGATCCTAACTATGGCTACACCTTC.

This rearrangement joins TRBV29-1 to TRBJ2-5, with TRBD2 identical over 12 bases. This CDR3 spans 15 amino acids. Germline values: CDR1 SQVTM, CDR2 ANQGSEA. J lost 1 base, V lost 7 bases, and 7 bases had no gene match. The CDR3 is CSAPRTSGAQETQYF. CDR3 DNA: TGCAGCGCCCCCCGGACTAGCGGGGCCCAAGAGACCCAGTACTTC.

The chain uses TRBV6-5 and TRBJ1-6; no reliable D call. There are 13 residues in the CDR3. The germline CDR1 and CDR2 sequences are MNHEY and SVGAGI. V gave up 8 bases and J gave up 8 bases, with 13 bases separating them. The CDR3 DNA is TGTGCCAGCCGTCCGGAGACCTATTCACCCCTCCACTTT. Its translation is CASRPETYSPLHF.

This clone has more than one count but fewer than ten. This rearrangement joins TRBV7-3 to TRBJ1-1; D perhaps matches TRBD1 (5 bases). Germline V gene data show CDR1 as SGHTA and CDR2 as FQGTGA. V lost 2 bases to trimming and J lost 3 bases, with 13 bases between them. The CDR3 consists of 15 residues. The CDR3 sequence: CASSLGPGWHTEAFF. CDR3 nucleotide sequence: TGTGCCAGCAGCTTAGGGCCAGGGTGGCACACTGAAGCTTTCTTT. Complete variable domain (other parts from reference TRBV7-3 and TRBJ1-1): GAGVSQTPSNKVTEKGKYVELRCDPISGHTALYWYRQSLGQGPEFLIYFQGTGAADDSGLPNDRFFAVRPEGSVSTLKIQRTERGDSAVYLCASSLGPGWHTEAFFGQGTRLTVV.

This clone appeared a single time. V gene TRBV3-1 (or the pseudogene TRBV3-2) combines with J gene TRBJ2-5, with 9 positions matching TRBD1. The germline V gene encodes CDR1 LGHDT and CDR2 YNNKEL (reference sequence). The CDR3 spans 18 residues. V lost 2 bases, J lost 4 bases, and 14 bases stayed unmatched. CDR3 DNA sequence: TGTGCCAGCAGCCAAACAGATGCCGGGACAGGGTCATCAGAGACCCAGTACTTC. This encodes CASSQTDAGTGSSETQYF.

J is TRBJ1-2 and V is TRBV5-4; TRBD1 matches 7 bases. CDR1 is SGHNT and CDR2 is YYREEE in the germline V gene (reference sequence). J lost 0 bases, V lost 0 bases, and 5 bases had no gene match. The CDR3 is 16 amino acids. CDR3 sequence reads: CASSLGGGTANYGYTF. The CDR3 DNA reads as TGTGCCAGCAGCTTGGGGGGCGGGACAGCTAACTATGGCTACACCTTC.

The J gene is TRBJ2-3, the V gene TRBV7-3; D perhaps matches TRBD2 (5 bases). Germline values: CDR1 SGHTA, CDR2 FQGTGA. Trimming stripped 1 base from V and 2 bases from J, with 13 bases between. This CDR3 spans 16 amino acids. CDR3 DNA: TGTGCCAGCAGCTTAAACGGAGGAGGTTCCACAGATACGCAGTATTTT. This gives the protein CASSLNGGGSTDTQYF.

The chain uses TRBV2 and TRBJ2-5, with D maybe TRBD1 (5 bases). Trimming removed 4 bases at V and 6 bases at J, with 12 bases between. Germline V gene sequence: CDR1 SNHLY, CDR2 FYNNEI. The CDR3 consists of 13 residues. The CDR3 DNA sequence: TGTGCCAGCAGTGCCAGGGAACGAAAGACCCAGTACTTC. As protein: CASSARERKTQYF.

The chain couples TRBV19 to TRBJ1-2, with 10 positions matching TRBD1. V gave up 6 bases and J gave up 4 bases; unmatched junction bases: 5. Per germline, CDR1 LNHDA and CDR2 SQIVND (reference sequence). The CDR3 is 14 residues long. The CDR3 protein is CASRETGGSYGYTF. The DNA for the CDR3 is TGTGCCAGTAGGGAGACAGGGGGCTCCTATGGCTACACCTTC.

The CDR3 protein is CASSPTGNYGYTF. DNA of the CDR3: TGTGCCAGCAGTCCTACAGGGAACTATGGCTACACCTTC. The gene calls are TRBV6-4 and TRBJ1-2, with D perhaps TRBD1 (6 bases). Germline V gene sequence: CDR1 MRHNA, CDR2 SNTAGT. The CDR3 is 13 residues long. With 5 bases removed from V and 2 bases from J, the gap between germline ends came to 9 bases.

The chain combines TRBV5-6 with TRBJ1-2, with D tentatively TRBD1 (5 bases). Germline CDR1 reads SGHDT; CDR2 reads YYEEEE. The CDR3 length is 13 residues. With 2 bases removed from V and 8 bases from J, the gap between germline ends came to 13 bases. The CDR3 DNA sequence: TGTGCCAGCAGCTTTTTTGGGGCTGGGGGCTACACCTTC. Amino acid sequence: CASSFFGAGGYTF.

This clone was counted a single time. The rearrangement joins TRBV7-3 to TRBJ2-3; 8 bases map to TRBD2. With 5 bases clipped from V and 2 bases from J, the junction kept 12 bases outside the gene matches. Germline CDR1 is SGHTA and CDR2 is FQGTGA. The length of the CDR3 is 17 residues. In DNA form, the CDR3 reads TGTGCCAGCAGCCTCACTGGCGGGGGGACTTACACAGATACGCAGTATTTT. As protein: CASSLTGGGTYTDTQYF.

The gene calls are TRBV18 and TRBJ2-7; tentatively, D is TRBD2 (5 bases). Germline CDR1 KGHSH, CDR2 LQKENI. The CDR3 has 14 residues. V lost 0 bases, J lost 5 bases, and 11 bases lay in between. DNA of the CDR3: TGTGCCAGCTCACCACCTACGCGAGGGAACGAGCAGTACTTC. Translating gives CASSPPTRGNEQYF.

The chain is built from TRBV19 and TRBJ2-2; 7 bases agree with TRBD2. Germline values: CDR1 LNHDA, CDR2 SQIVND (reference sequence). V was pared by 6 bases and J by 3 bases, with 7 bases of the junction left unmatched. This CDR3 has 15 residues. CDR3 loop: CASSLPGGYTGELFF. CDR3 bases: TGTGCCAGTAGCCTCCCGGGGGGATACACCGGGGAGCTGTTTTTT.

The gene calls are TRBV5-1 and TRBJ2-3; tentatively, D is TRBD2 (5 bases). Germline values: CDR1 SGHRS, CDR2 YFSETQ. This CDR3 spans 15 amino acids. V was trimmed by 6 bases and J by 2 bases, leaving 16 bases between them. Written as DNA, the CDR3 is TGCGCCAGCATTCGGGGATCCGGGGACACAGATACGCAGTATTTT. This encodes CASIRGSGDTDTQYF.

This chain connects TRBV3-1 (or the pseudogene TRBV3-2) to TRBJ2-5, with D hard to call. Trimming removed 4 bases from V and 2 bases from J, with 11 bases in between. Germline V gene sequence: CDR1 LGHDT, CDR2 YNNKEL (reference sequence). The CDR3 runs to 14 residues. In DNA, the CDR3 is TGTGCCAGCAGCCCCACCCCACTTCAAGAGACCCAGTACTTC. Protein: CASSPTPLQETQYF.

This chain's CDR3 is CASSQTNTGELFF. The CDR3 DNA reads TGTGCCAGCAGCCAGACTAACACCGGGGAGCTGTTTTTT. This chain links TRBV7-2 with TRBJ2-2; no definite D call. With 5 bases removed from V and 2 bases from J, the gap between germline ends came to 6 bases. The germline CDR1 and CDR2 sequences are SGHTA and FQGNSA. The CDR3 totals 13 residues. Full variable domain (rest looked up from reference TRBV7-2 and TRBJ2-2): GAGVSQSPSNKVTEKGKDVELRCDPISGHTALYWYRQSLGQGLEFLIYFQGNSAPDKSGLPSDRFSAERTGGSVSTLTIQRTQQEDSAVYLCASSQTNTGELFFGEGSRLTVL.